The 23 T cell receptor beta chains reported below all come from one sample, sequenced in a study of T cell responses to AZD1222 COVID-19 vaccine (dated by TCRdb to about 2021). To prepare the library, the immunoSEQ multiplex PCR assay was applied. Not all clones reach the TCRdb copy of this immuneACCESS table, which keeps in-frame sequences only. Checked studies attribute under half of the gap to unresolved V genes and leave the rest unexplained. This sample comprises 120,000 or so clones, roughly nine tenths of them detected only once. Of the sample, approximately 3.3% is held by the ten largest clones. This specimen's time point label, interpreted: baseline before first vaccination. The specimen comprised peripheral blood, sampled on day 0 of AZD1222 vaccination. Receptor source: an adult in good health.

The chain is built from TRBV20-1 and TRBJ1-1; D gene ambiguous. Germline V lookup: CDR1 DFQATT, CDR2 SNEGSKA (reference sequence). The CDR3 runs to 11 residues. The V end was cut by 4 bases, the J end by 6 bases, with 9 bases between. CDR3 nucleotides: TGCAGTGCTACCGGACCTTCTGAAGCTTTCTTT. It encodes CSATGPSEAFF.

This rearrangement joins TRBV5-4 to TRBJ2-3; 14 positions match TRBD2. Germline loops: CDR1 SGHNT, CDR2 YYREEE (reference sequence). The CDR3 has 16 residues. V was clipped by 4 bases and J by 4 bases; unmatched bases: 5. This chain's CDR3 is CASSRLAGGPADTQYF. CDR3 nucleotides: TGTGCCAGCAGCAGACTAGCGGGAGGGCCCGCAGATACGCAGTATTTT. Combining the CDR3 with reference TRBV5-4 and TRBJ2-3 gives the whole variable domain ETGVTQSPTHLIKTRGQQVTLRCSSQSGHNTVSWYQQALGQGPQFIFQYYREEENGRGNFPPRFSGLQFPNYSSELNVNALELDDSALYLCASSRLAGGPADTQYFGPGTRLTVL.

This clone occurred once. This chain links TRBV15 with TRBJ1-6; D is ambiguous. The V gene lost 3 bases and the J gene lost 3 bases, with 6 bases spanning the gap. Germline lookup yields CDR1 LNHNV and CDR2 YYDKDF (reference sequence). CDR3 length: 14 residues. CDR3 loop: CATSREIYNSPLHF. CDR3 coding DNA: TGTGCCACCAGCAGGGAGATCTATAATTCACCCCTCCACTTT.

The chain carries TRBV5-4 and TRBJ2-7; 12 nucleotides line up with TRBD2. J gave up 0 bases and V 2 bases, and 12 bases lay outside the gene matches. This CDR3 contains 19 residues. Germline CDR1 is SGHNT and CDR2 is YYREEE (reference sequence). This CDR3 is CASSFGRLAGAVFSYEQYF. CDR3 nucleotide sequence: TGTGCCAGCAGCTTCGGGCGACTAGCGGGGGCAGTCTTCTCCTACGAGCAGTACTTC.

The chain couples TRBV2 to TRBJ2-4; 9 bases align to TRBD2. The V and J ends lost 4 bases and 7 bases, in that order; junction bases with no gene match: 8. Germline CDR1 is SNHLY and CDR2 is FYNNEI. The CDR3 runs 15 residues. CDR3 coding DNA: TGTGCCAGCAGTGGGTTTAGCGGGAGACCGAACATTCAGTACTTC. Its translation is CASSGFSGRPNIQYF.

J is TRBJ2-7 and V is TRBV30; D assignment may be TRBD1 or TRBD2 (5 bases each). This CDR3 is 14 amino acids long. The ends were cut back, 2 bases at V and 0 bases at J, with 11 bases in the middle. CDR1 is GTSNPN, CDR2 SVGIG, per germline (reference sequence). CDR3 residues: CAWSRGPSSYEQYF. Here the CDR3 DNA reads TGTGCCTGGAGTAGGGGACCGAGCTCCTACGAGCAGTACTTC. The full variable domain, completed using reference TRBV30 and TRBJ2-7, is SQTIHQWPATLVQPVGSPLSLECTVEGTSNPNLYWYRQAAGRGLQLLFYSVGIGQISSEVPQNLSASRPQDRQFILSSKKLLLSDSGFYLCAWSRGPSSYEQYFGPGTRLTVT.

This sequence joins TRBV3-1 (or the pseudogene TRBV3-2) and TRBJ2-6, with a possible D match to TRBD1 (6 bases). Germline-derived CDR1 and CDR2 are LGHDT and YNNKEL (reference sequence). V was trimmed by 0 bases and J by 0 bases, leaving 18 bases between them. This CDR3 spans 20 amino acids. CDR3 protein: CASSQDPLTGTLSGANVLTF. The DNA of the CDR3 is TGTGCCAGCAGCCAAGACCCCCTGACAGGAACCCTCTCTGGGGCCAACGTCCTGACTTTC.

This rearrangement joins TRBV27 to TRBJ2-3; TRBD2 aligns across 9 bases. V shed 6 bases and J 2 bases; nucleotides not matched to a gene: 6. The CDR3 sequence is 15 residues long. Germline lookup yields CDR1 MNHEY and CDR2 SMNVEV (reference sequence). In DNA form, the CDR3 reads TGTGCCAGCAGACTTAGCGGGAGCAACACAGATACGCAGTATTTT. Amino acid sequence: CASRLSGSNTDTQYF.

The V call is TRBV7-9, the J call TRBJ2-7; TRBD2 matches at 9 bases. The CDR3 runs 16 residues. Germline V CDR1 and CDR2: SEHNR, FQNEAQ (reference sequence). Germline trimming cut 6 bases from V and 0 bases from J; bases unmatched to any gene: 9. CDR3 sequence reads: CASRPHSGRDSYEQYF. The CDR3 nucleotides are TGTGCCAGCAGACCCCATAGCGGGAGAGACTCCTACGAGCAGTACTTC.

The chain links TRBV9 to TRBJ1-4; D gene ambiguous. Germline V gene data show CDR1 as SGDLS and CDR2 as YYNGEE. The CDR3 contains 14 residues. V gave up 0 bases and J gave up 7 bases, with 10 bases separating them. CDR3 nucleotides: TGTGCCAGCAGCGTAGGACGGAGAGGTGAAAAACTGTTTTTT. Translation: CASSVGRRGEKLFF.

The J gene is TRBJ2-7, the V gene TRBV18; D ambiguous. CDR1 KGHSH and CDR2 LQKENI come from the germline V gene. The CDR3 has 12 amino acids. Deletions cut 1 base from V and 6 bases from J, with 7 bases between. The CDR3 region has the DNA TGTGCCAGCTCACCACAGGGTTCCGAGCAGTACTTC. As protein: CASSPQGSEQYF.

This clone was observed once. J is TRBJ2-4 and V is TRBV5-1; 10 nucleotides line up with TRBD2. The CDR3 has 13 amino acids. CDR1 and CDR2 (germline): SGHRS, YFSETQ. Unmatched junction bases numbered 3, after V lost 7 bases and J lost 5 bases. This CDR3 reads CASQLAGENIQYF. CDR3 bases: TGCGCCAGCCAGCTAGCGGGAGAAAACATTCAGTACTTC.

The rearrangement joins TRBV27 to TRBJ1-5, with D maybe TRBD1 (5 bases). Germline-derived CDR1 and CDR2 are MNHEY and SMNVEV (reference sequence). The CDR3 extends over 14 amino acids. V shed 3 bases and J shed 4 bases, with 10 bases lying between them. The CDR3: CASSFRAGNQPQHF. In DNA, the CDR3 is TGTGCCAGCAGTTTTCGGGCAGGGAATCAGCCCCAGCATTTT.

This chain joins TRBV30 and TRBJ1-4, with TRBD1 as a possible D gene (6 bases). This CDR3 contains 14 residues. Germline V gene sequence: CDR1 GTSNPN, CDR2 SVGIG (reference sequence). Trimming pared 0 bases from V and 4 bases from J, leaving 9 bases between. The CDR3 sequence: CAWSVRTDNEKLFF. CDR3 nucleotides: TGTGCCTGGAGTGTACGGACAGATAATGAAAAACTGTTTTTT. Full variable domain (outside the CDR3, taken from reference TRBV30 and TRBJ1-4): SQTIHQWPATLVQPVGSPLSLECTVEGTSNPNLYWYRQAAGRGLQLLFYSVGIGQISSEVPQNLSASRPQDRQFILSSKKLLLSDSGFYLCAWSVRTDNEKLFFGSGTQLSVL.

This clone was found once. The chain joins TRBV5-1 to TRBJ2-3; 11 bases are shared with TRBD2. Germline CDR1 and CDR2: SGHRS and YFSETQ. CDR3 length equals 15 residues. V lost 6 bases and J lost 3; bases outside the gene matches: 6. Here the CDR3 reads CASTILAGATDTQYF. The DNA for the CDR3 is TGCGCCAGCACCATACTAGCGGGGGCTACAGATACGCAGTATTTT. Looking up the rest from reference TRBV5-1 and TRBJ2-3 gives the full variable domain: KAGVTQTPRYLIKTRGQQVTLSCSPISGHRSVSWYQQTPGQGLQFLFEYFSETQRNKGNFPGRFSGRQFSNSRSEMNVSTLELGDSALYLCASTILAGATDTQYFGPGTRLTVL.

The genes are TRBV21-1 and TRBJ2-3. TRBV21-1 counts as a pseudogene. CDR3 size: 11 residues. As DNA, the CDR3 is TGTGCCAGCAGTAGGGTCAATACGCAGTATTTT. Translation: CASSRVNTQYF.

Here the CDR3 reads CASSPAGWDTEAFF. As DNA, the CDR3 is TGTGCCAGCAGCCCCGCGGGTTGGGACACTGAAGCTTTCTTT. The chain is built from TRBV5-6 and TRBJ1-1; D not resolved. The germline gives CDR1 SGHDT, CDR2 YYEEEE. The CDR3 consists of 14 residues. V lost 4 bases and J 3 bases, leaving 13 bases between the germline ends. Based on the CDR3 plus reference TRBV5-6 and TRBJ1-1, the full variable domain is DAGVTQSPTHLIKTRGQQVTLRCSPKSGHDTVSWYQQALGQGPQFIFQYYEEEERQRGNFPDRFSGHQFPNYSSELNVNALLLGDSALYLCASSPAGWDTEAFFGQGTRLTVV.

CDR3 DNA: TGTGCCAGCAGGCCCGGGGGCGGGATATACAGCTACACCTTC. This codes for CASRPGGGIYSYTF. The chain carries TRBV27 and TRBJ1-2, with a possible D match to TRBD1 (6 bases). Trimming took off 6 bases at V and 9 bases at J, with 20 bases between the two ends. Germline-derived CDR1 and CDR2 are MNHEY and SMNVEV (reference sequence). The CDR3 has 14 residues.

This clone was observed a single time. The rearrangement links TRBV7-9 to TRBJ2-7; the match to TRBD2 covers 13 bases. The germline V gene has CDR1 SEHNR and CDR2 FQNEAQ (reference sequence). The CDR3 sequence is 15 residues long. J was trimmed by 4 bases and V by 5 bases; bases with no gene match: 5. The CDR3 region has the DNA TGTGCCAGCAGCCCAAGGACTAGCGGGGGATACGAGCAGTACTTC. It yields the protein CASSPRTSGGYEQYF.

The J gene is TRBJ2-7, the V gene TRBV6-2 or TRBV6-3; D may match TRBD1 or TRBD2 (6 bases each). V lost 2 bases and J 4 bases, leaving 21 bases between the germline ends. The germline V gene has CDR1 MNHEY and CDR2 SVGEGT. CDR3 length: 17 residues. The CDR3 DNA reads TGTGCCAGCAGTTACCCTACTATACAGGGAGGCAAATACGAGCAGTACTTC. It specifies CASSYPTIQGGKYEQYF.

CDR3 loop: CASTRDSLYEQYF. The CDR3 nucleotides are TGTGCCAGCACCCGGGACAGTCTCTACGAGCAGTACTTC. The rearrangement uses TRBV5-5 and TRBJ2-7; 7 bases are a match to TRBD1. From germline, CDR1 is SGHKS and CDR2 YYEKEE (reference sequence). The CDR3 runs 13 residues. J gave up 3 bases and V 6 bases, and 6 bases lay outside the gene matches.

The V call is TRBV30, the J call TRBJ1-1; D is possibly TRBD1 (6 bases). The CDR3 has 15 amino acids. Germline CDR1 is GTSNPN and CDR2 is SVGIG (reference sequence). Trimming took off 4 bases at V and 1 base at J, with 16 bases between the two ends. The CDR3 spells CAWKGGPIWNTEAFF. CDR3 nucleotides: TGTGCCTGGAAAGGGGGGCCCATCTGGAACACTGAAGCTTTCTTT.

The CDR3: CASSEKSNTEAFF. The DNA of the CDR3 is TGTGCCAGCAGTGAAAAAAGTAACACTGAAGCTTTCTTT. The gene calls are TRBV6-1 and TRBJ1-1, with D hard to call. The V gene's germline CDR1 is MNHNS and CDR2 SASEGT. The CDR3 length is 13 residues. V was clipped by 2 bases and J by 2 bases, with 6 bases between them.